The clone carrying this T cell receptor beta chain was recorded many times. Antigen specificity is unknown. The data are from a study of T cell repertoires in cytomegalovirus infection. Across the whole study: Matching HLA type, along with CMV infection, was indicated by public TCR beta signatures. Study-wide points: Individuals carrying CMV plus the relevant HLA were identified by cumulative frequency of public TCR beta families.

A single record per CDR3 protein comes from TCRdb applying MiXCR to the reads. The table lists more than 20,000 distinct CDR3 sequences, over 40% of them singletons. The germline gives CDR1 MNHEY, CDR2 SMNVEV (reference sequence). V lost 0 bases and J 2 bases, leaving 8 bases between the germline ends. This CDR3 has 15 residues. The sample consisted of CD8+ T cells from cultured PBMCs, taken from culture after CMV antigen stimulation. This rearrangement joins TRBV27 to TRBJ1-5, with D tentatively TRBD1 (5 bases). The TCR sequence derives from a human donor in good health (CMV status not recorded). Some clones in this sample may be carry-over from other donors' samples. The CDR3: CASSLSGVGNQPQHF. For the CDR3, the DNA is TGTGCCAGCAGTTTATCAGGGGTTGGCAATCAGCCCCAGCATTTT.